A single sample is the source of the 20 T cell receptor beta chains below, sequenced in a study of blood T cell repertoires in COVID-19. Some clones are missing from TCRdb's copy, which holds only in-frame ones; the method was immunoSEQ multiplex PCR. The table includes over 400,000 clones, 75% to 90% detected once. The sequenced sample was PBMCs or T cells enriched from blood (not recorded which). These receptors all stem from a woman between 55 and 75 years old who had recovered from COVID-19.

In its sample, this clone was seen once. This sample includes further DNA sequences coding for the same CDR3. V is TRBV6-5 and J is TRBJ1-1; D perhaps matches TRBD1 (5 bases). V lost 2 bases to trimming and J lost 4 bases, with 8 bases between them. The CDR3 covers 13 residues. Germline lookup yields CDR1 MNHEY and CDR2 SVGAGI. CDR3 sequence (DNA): TGTGCCAGCAGTTACAGGGGAGGCACTGAAGCTTTCTTT. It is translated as CASSYRGGTEAFF.

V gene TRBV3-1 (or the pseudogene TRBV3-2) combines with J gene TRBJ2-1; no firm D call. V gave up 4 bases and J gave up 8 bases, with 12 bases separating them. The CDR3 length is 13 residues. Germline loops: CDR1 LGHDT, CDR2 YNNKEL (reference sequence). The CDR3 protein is CASSRLAEDEQFF. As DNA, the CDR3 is TGTGCCAGCAGCCGCCTTGCTGAGGATGAGCAGTTCTTC.

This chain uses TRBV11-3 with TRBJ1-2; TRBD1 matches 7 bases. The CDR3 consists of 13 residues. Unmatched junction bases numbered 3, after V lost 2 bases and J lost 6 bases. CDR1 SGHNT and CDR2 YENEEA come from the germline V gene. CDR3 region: CASSLLTGDGYTF. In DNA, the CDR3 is TGTGCCAGCAGCTTACTTACAGGGGATGGCTACACCTTC. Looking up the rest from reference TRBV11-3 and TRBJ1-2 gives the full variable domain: EAGVVQSPRYKIIEKKQPVAFWCNPISGHNTLYWYLQNLGQGPELLIRYENEEAVDDSQLPKDRFSAERLKGVDSTLKIQPAELGDSAVYLCASSLLTGDGYTFGSGTRLTVV.

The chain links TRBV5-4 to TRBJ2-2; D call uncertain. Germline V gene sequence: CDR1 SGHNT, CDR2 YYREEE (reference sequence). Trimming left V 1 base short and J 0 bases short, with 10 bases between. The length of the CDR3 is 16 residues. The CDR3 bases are TGTGCCAGCAGCTTGTCCCCCGTTGCGAACACCGGGGAGCTGTTTTTT. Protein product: CASSLSPVANTGELFF. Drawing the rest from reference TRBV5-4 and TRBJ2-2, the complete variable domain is ETGVTQSPTHLIKTRGQQVTLRCSSQSGHNTVSWYQQALGQGPQFIFQYYREEENGRGNFPPRFSGLQFPNYSSELNVNALELDDSALYLCASSLSPVANTGELFFGEGSRLTVL.

The CDR3 coding sequence is TGCGCCAGCAGCCAAGTCGGCTTGGGCAATTCACCCCTCCACTTT. Protein: CASSQVGLGNSPLHF. The rearrangement joins TRBV4-1 to TRBJ1-6; D uncertain. Germline V CDR1 and CDR2: MGHRA, YSYEKL. This CDR3 spans 15 amino acids. V was cut by 1 base and J by 7 bases, with 11 bases left in between.

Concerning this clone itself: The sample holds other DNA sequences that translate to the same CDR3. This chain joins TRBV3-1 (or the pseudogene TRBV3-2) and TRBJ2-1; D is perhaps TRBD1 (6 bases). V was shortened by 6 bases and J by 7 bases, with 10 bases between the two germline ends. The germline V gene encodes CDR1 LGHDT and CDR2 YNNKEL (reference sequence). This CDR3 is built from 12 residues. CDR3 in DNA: TGTGCCAGCAGTCTGAGGGGGAATGAGCAGTTCTTC. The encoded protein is CASSLRGNEQFF.

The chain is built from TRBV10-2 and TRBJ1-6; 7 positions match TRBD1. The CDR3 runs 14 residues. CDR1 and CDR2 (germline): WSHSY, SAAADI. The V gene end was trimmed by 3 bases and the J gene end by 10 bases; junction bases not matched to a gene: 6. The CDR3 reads CASSEKRGPSPLHF. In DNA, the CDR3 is TGCGCCAGCAGTGAAAAGAGGGGGCCATCACCCCTCCACTTT.

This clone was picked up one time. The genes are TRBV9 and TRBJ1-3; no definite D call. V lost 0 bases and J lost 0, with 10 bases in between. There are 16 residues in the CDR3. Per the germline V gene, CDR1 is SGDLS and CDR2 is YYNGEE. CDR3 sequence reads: CASSVAHSNSGNTIYF. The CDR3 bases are TGTGCCAGCAGCGTAGCCCACAGCAACTCTGGAAACACCATATATTTT.

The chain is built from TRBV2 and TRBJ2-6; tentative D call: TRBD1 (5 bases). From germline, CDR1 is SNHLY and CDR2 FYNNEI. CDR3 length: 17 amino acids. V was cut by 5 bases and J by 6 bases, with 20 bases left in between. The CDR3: CASSQTWTSLEANVLTF. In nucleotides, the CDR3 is TGTGCCAGCAGTCAGACGTGGACATCTCTTGAGGCCAACGTCCTGACTTTC.

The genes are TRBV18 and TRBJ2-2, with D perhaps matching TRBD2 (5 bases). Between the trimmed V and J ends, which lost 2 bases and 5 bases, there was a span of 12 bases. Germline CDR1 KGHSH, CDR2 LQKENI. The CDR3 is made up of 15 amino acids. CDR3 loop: CASSPRTSGTGELFF. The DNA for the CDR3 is TGTGCCAGCTCACCAAGGACTTCGGGGACCGGGGAGCTGTTTTTT.

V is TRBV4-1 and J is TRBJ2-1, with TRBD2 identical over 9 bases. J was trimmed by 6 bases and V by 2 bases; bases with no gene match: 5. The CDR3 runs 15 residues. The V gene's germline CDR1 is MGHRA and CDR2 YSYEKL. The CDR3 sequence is CASSQRRGGLNEQFF. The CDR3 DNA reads TGCGCCAGCAGCCAACGGCGGGGGGGCCTCAATGAGCAGTTCTTC.

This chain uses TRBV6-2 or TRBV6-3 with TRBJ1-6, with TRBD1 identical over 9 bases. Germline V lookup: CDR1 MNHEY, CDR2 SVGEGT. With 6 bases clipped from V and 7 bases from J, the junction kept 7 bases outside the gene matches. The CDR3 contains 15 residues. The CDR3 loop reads CASSWGQGRNSPLHF. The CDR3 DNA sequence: TGTGCCAGCAGCTGGGGACAGGGCCGGAATTCACCCCTCCACTTT.

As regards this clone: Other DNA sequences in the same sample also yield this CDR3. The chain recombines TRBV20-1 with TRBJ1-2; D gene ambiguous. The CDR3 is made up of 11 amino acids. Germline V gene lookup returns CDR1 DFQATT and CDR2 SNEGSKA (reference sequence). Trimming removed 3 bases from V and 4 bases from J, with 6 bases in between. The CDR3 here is CSASVSYGYTF. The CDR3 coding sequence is TGCAGTGCTAGCGTCAGCTATGGCTACACCTTC.

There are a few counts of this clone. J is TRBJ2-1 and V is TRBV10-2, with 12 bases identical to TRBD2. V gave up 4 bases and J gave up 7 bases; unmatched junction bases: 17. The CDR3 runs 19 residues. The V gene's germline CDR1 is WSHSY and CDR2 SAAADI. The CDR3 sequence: CASSGRKLAGGLSNNEQFF. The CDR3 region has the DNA TGCGCCAGCAGTGGCCGTAAGCTAGCGGGGGGGCTTTCAAATAATGAGCAGTTCTTC.

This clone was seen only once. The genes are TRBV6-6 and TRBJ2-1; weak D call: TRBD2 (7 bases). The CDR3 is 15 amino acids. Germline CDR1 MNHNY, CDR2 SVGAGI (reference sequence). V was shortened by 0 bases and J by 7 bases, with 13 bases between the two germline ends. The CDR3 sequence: CASSYSGGLGNEQFF. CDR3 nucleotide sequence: TGTGCCAGCAGTTACTCGGGGGGGCTGGGGAATGAGCAGTTCTTC.

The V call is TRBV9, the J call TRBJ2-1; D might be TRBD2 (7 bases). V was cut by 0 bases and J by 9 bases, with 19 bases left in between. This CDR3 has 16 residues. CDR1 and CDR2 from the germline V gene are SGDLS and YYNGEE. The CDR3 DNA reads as TGTGCCAGCAGCGTAGATAGCCTAGCGGACAGTAGTGAGCAGTTCTTC. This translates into CASSVDSLADSSEQFF.

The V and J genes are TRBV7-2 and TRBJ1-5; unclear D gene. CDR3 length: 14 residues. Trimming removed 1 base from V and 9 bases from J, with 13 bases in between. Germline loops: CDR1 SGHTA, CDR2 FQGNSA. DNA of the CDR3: TGTGCCAGCAGCTTAGGGTCGACAATCGGGCCCCAGCATTTT. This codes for CASSLGSTIGPQHF.

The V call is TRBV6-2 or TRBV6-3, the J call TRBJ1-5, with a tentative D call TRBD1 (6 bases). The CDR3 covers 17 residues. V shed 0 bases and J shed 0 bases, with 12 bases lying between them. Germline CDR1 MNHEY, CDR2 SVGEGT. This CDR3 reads CASSYSTGFHSNQPQHF. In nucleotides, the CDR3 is TGTGCCAGCAGTTACTCTACAGGGTTCCATAGCAATCAGCCCCAGCATTTT.

CDR3 nucleotide sequence: TGTGCCAGCAGCCGCGACAGGGCCTTAGGAGAGACCCAGTACTTC. It encodes CASSRDRALGETQYF. The V and J genes are TRBV2 and TRBJ2-5; 7 bases map to TRBD1. Germline assignment: CDR1 SNHLY and CDR2 FYNNEI. V lost 6 bases, J lost 4 bases, and 11 bases stayed unmatched. The length of the CDR3 is 15 residues.

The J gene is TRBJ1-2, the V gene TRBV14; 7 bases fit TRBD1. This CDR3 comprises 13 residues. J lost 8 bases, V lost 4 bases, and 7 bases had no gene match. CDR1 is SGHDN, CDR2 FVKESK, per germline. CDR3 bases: TGTGCCAGCAGCCCCAGACAGGGTGAAGGCTACACCTTC. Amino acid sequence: CASSPRQGEGYTF.